This TCR beta chain was recorded in a study of chemoradiotherapy in HPV16-positive cancers. Regarding this clone: Its antigen is unidentified.

Study findings and constraints: During treatment, candidate HPV-specific clones and E7-related motifs expanded in tumor.

Clones were read by immunoSEQ multiplex PCR, and TCRdb kept only the in-frame ones, dropping some. The sample contains about 35,000 clones, roughly 75% of which appear only once. This sample comprised blood, obtained from a patient who underwent chemoradiotherapy. This TCR came from a human donor with HPV-associated anogenital cancer.

The CDR3 sequence is CASSLVQGSGIYEQYF. Written as DNA, the CDR3 is TGTGCCAGCAGCTTGGTACAGGGCAGTGGGATATACGAGCAGTACTTC. This chain joins TRBV5-6 and TRBJ2-7; D perhaps matches TRBD1 (6 bases). The CDR3 runs to 16 residues. Looked up from germline, CDR1 is SGHDT and CDR2 is YYEEEE. The V gene lost 0 bases and the J gene lost 4 bases, with 17 bases spanning the gap.